Below, one T cell receptor beta chain is given with its context. This clone's antigen is unknown. Base-call qualities are not available, and no considerably larger clone is one nucleotide away. This entry belongs to a study of cytomegalovirus exposure and HLA in healthy donors (dated by TCRdb to about 2017). Context from the whole study: An earlier analysis of 550 to 700 of the donors reported approximately 290 Gb of sequence data and 100 million to 130 million unique TCR beta sequences from about 200 million T cells. Every discovery cohort repertoire had been produced on one sequencing platform. Of the 398 genotyped donors, 70% to 90% were placed in the genetic ancestry cluster associated with self-reported Caucasian donors. In a later analysis, previously published TCR beta repertoires from fewer than 750 donors were re-analyzed and high-resolution HLA genotyping was added so that TCR occurrence patterns could be studied. Across 398 genotyped donors of the cohort, an average of about 240,000 unique TCR beta nucleotide sequences per donor were sequenced, and 15% to 20% of those sequences were non-productive. The study combined high-throughput TCR immunosequencing, statistical association of individual TCRs with disease status, and machine learning to predict cytomegalovirus infection status. An earlier analysis of approximately 640 of the donors applied high-throughput TCR beta sequencing to assess whether each TCR beta V gene segment acted as functional or pseudogenic. Alongside the repertoire data, information on donor age, sex, ethnicity and CMV serostatus was compiled. Because of strong linkage in the cohort, a handful of DR-DQ haplotypes were treated as single units for association and clustering. Genome-wide SNP genotypes for about 65% of the roughly 670 donors were used in a later genetic analysis, which treated that subset as a discovery cohort. Besides the first cohort of around 700 subjects, a separate validation cohort made up of some 110 different subjects was used. The aim of the study was to test whether cataloging public T cell receptors could identify signatures of past pathogen exposure. Class I and class II HLA loci were covered by the typing at four-digit resolution. The number of donors typed differed by locus, with roughly 620-630 for A, B, C, DRB1 and DQB1, roughly 550 for DQA1, over 600 for DPA1, and roughly 450 for DPB1. An early release that covered 640 HLA-typed donors contained approximately 290 gigabases of sequencing data and around 80 million unique TCR sequences. The later analysis used no new phenotypic data to find candidate immune exposures, relying instead on TCR beta sequences and their occurrence across donors. The T cell repertoires of roughly 660 subjects were profiled by immunosequencing and related to cytomegalovirus serostatus. General findings and caveats noted by the study authors: A few of the identified cytomegalovirus-associated TCR beta chains were confirmed in vitro to be specific for cytomegalovirus antigens. In a later analysis, the rate of TCR association differed among HLA loci, with DRB1 alleles having the most associated TCRs and HLA-C alleles having the fewest. In an earlier analysis of approximately 590 of the donors, most TCR beta V segments were observed in productive rearrangements about 87% or about 30% of the time, broadly matching IMGT annotations. In a later genetic analysis, a missense DCLRE1C variant was associated with V-gene and J-gene trimming of TCR beta chains, and the association was replicated in an independent cohort. Cytomegalovirus status was reported to be diagnosed by the classifier with high specificity and sensitivity in both the original and validation cohorts. Correlated functional status among segregating V segments might reflect linkage disequilibrium, but an unknown experimental factor could not be ruled out. This cohort had only TCR beta chains sequenced, and the lack of alpha or paired-chain data limited which features could be detected. A later analysis found that HLA-associated TCR beta chains were more clonally expanded and had lower generation probabilities than equally common non-associated chains. When HLA alleles, especially DR and DQ, strongly co-occurred, attributing TCR associations to individual alleles was difficult. A group of highly shared sequence variants was considered likely to be a technical artifact of the sequencing pipeline. A further reported finding was that TCR beta sequences accurately predicted the HLA-A and HLA-B alleles for most subjects in the first cohort. While some public TCRs were present in many individuals, most TCR sequences turned up only very rarely across donors. At a false discovery rate of 0.05, a later analysis linked approximately 18,000 TCR beta sequences to specific HLA alleles. In the study, about 150 TCR beta chains were listed as associated with cytomegalovirus. According to a later analysis, parvovirus B19, influenza, CMV and Epstein-Barr virus appeared linked to several top co-occurrence clusters. Presence/absence analyses assumed roughly uniform sequencing depth across donors, an assumption that may not hold. HLA typing was unavailable for some donors at each locus, so association tests used only the typed subset. Some IMGT-functional V segments, including TRBV6-2 and TRBV6-3, could not be told apart with the 87-base-pair reads, so those segments were excluded. The earlier analysis of a few hundred of the donors excluded around 17 rarely observed V segments, including chromosome 9 orphons, because counts were too low. The authors suggested that the approach could potentially be extended to other disease states and immunological phenotypes. CMV serostatus was the only immune exposure information available for the cohort. According to a later genetic analysis, donors in an Asian-associated ancestry cluster had fewer N-insertions in productive TCRs than the roughly 670-donor mean. According to a later analysis, most CMV-associated TCR beta chains appeared to be HLA-restricted, and the HLA associations seemed to be driven largely by CMV exposure.

The cohort was made up of under 800 healthy bone marrow donors. At the time of sampling, all cohort members were nominally healthy, though unrecorded immune exposures were likely present. The donor was CMV seronegative and was included in the group of around 320 seronegative cohort members. A peripheral blood sample was provided by each donor, and peripheral blood mononuclear cells were used for TCR beta sequencing. Genomic DNA extraction from the blood cell samples was performed with the Qiagen DNeasy Blood Extraction Kit. CDR1 and CDR2, per the germline V gene (reference sequence), are GTSNPN and SVGIG. V trim: 5 bases; J trim: 7 bases; unmatched bases: 3. The cysteine opens and the phenylalanine closes a CDR3 of 13 amino acids. CDR3 DNA is the only sequence kept; it has 39 bases, read in frame from the first base. The library came from the immunoSEQ multiplex PCR assay. For the multiplex PCR, a mixture combining 60 forward primers for TCR Vbeta segments and 13 reverse primers for TCR Jbeta segments was used. The CDR3 region of rearranged TCR beta genes was amplified from genomic DNA with a multiplex PCR assay. On the Illumina HiSeq System, the amplified TCR beta libraries were sequenced as 87-base-pair reads. In the source study's methods: In a later analysis, around 80 million unique TCR beta chains were counted across the approximately 620 repertoires, and approximately 11 million of these chains were shared by at least two donors. A nearest-neighbor algorithm error-corrected the raw reads and collapsed the reads into unique sequences, merging closely related sequences to remove PCR and sequencing errors. CDR3 sequences were aligned to IMGT reference sequences to assign V, D and J gene segments. Each retained sequence needed at least a six-nucleotide match to both a V gene segment and a J gene segment. A rearrangement was called productive if the CDR3 had no stop codons and remained in frame with V and J, and every other rearrangement was called non-productive. Following IMGT convention, CDR3 was defined as the stretch from the second conserved V-encoded cysteine up to the conserved J-encoded phenylalanine. The earlier analysis of 587 of the donors excluded sequences that lacked an unambiguous match to a single V gene segment. An earlier analysis of almost 600 of the donors classified V segments as functional when productive rearrangements were above 56.7% and as segregating when the standard deviation between donors was above 5%. A statistical classification framework was developed to diagnose cytomegalovirus status using the catalog of TCR beta chain sequences. In a later analysis, TCR nucleotide sequences were compared against IMGT/GENE-DB human TR gene sequences so that V and J genes could be assigned. The TCRdist pipeline was used in a later analysis to assign CDR3 sequences and most-parsimonious VDJ recombination scenarios. In a later analysis, every TCR beta chain was defined by the combination of its CDR3 amino acid sequence and its V-gene family, and reads without a unique V-gene family were dropped. As a way to deal with suspected cross-contamination and a sequencing artifact, a later analysis dropped approximately 570 nucleotide sequences that were highly shared and had low generation probability. In a later analysis, a clonal expansion index for each public chain was calculated from normalized within-repertoire ranks of inferred template counts. In a later analysis, generation probabilities were computed with a VDJ recombination model fitted to out-of-frame rearrangements, and the resulting probabilities were checked against IGoR. Hypergeometric tests were used in a later analysis to score TCR-TCR, TCR-HLA and TCR-CMV co-occurrence, with a repertoire-size bias correction applied to the TCR pairs. To estimate false discovery rates, a later analysis permuted the HLA or CMV assignments 20 times. In a later analysis, co-occurring TCRs were grouped with DBSCAN, and TCRdist sequence similarity was added when clustering was performed within HLA-allele-positive subsets. Co-occurrence clustering excluded repertoires with fewer than 30,000 or more than 120,000 public chains, plus five with anomalous nucleotide sharing. Held by TCRdb, this immuneACCESS table contains in-frame sequences only and omits some clones. Under half of the omission traces to an unresolved V gene where checked; the cause of the rest is unknown. That table gives V, J and clone size, and the DNA gave D and trimming. Recorded for this sample are under 200,000 clones; around 83% of them occurred a single time. The top ten hold around 1.7% of the sample.

The chain is assembled from TRBV30 and TRBJ1-6, with 9 bases in between that match TRBD1. The source of this sequence is a woman aged 18 to 35 in good health and CMV-seronegative. Sample: PBMCs. The bases read TGTGCCTGGGGGACAGGGTTGAATTCACCCCTCCACTTT. Its translation reads: CAWGTGLNSPLHF.